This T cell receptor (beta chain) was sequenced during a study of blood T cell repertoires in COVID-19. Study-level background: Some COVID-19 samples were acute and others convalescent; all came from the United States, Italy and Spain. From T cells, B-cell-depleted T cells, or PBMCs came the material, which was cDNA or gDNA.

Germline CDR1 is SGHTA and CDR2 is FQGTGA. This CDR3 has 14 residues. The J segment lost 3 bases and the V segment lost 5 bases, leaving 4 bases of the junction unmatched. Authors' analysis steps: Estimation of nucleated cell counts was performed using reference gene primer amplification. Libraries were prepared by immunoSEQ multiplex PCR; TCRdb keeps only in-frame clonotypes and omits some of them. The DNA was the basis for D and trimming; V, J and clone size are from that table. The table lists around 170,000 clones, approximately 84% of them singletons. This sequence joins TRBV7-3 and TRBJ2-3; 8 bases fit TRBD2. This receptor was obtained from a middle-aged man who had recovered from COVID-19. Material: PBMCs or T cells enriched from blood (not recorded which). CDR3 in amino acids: CASSQRGTTDTQYF. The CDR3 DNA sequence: TGTGCCAGCAGCCAGCGGGGGACTACAGATACGCAGTATTTT.